Listed here is a single T cell receptor beta chain. This entry is derived from a study of early T cells in non-severe SARS-CoV-2 infection. Overall study: Unpaired chains resulted from sequencing bulk RNA of unsorted whole blood.

V was cut by 4 bases and J by 8 bases, with 8 bases left in between. The CDR3 is 12 residues long. CDR1 SEHNR and CDR2 FQNEAQ come from the germline V gene (reference sequence). TCRdb fed the 5' RACE reads into MiXCR, producing one record per CDR3 protein. The sample gives about 67,000 distinct CDR3 sequences, under 14% of which show up once; about 3.8% is in the top ten. The chain couples TRBV7-9 to TRBJ2-2, with D possibly being TRBD1 (5 bases). The material sequenced was whole blood. This sequence originates from an adult who was a healthcare worker with PCR-confirmed SARS-CoV-2 infection or an uninfected control (not recorded which). The CDR3 loop reads CASSSAGGELFF. Here the CDR3 DNA reads TGTGCCAGCAGCTCCGCAGGGGGGGAGCTGTTTTTT.